The 3 T cell receptor beta chains presented below share a single source sample, sequenced in a study of blood T cell repertoires in COVID-19. Assay used: immunoSEQ multiplex PCR; TCRdb lists only in-frame clones, some missing. This table has under 150,000 clones, approximately 80% appearing once. The sample taken for sequencing was peripheral blood. The source of these receptors is a woman aged 80 or over with acute or convalescent COVID-19.

The genes are TRBV7-3 and TRBJ1-6; D ambiguous. This CDR3 contains 12 residues. Germline values: CDR1 SGHTA, CDR2 FQGTGA. V was shortened by 4 bases and J by 7 bases, with 5 bases between the two germline ends. The CDR3 loop reads CASSSGNSPLHF. In DNA, the CDR3 is TGTGCCAGCAGCTCGGGGAATTCACCCCTCCACTTT. Using reference TRBV7-3 and TRBJ1-6 for the parts outside the CDR3, the full variable domain is GAGVSQTPSNKVTEKGKYVELRCDPISGHTALYWYRQSLGQGPEFLIYFQGTGAADDSGLPNDRFFAVRPEGSVSTLKIQRTERGDSAVYLCASSSGNSPLHFGNGTRLTVT.

With respect to this clone: One junction end disagrees with the germline gene, perhaps due to a read error. This chain joins TRBV7-2 and TRBJ2-5; D gene uncertain. CDR1 SGHTA and CDR2 FQGNSA come from the germline V gene. This CDR3 contains 11 residues. The CDR3 DNA reads TGTGCCAGCAGCTTAGCAGAGGCCCAGTACTTC. It is translated as CASSLAEAQYF.

Here the CDR3 DNA reads TGCAGCGTCGATAGGGGGAGTGATGGCTACACCTTC. This translates into CSVDRGSDGYTF. This rearrangement joins TRBV29-1 to TRBJ1-2; D is possibly TRBD1 (6 bases). With 6 bases removed from V and 6 bases from J, the gap between germline ends came to 14 bases. This CDR3 has 12 residues. Looked up from germline, CDR1 is SQVTM and CDR2 is ANQGSEA.